The next 20 T cell receptor beta chains were all read from a single sample in a study of CD8 T cells in ankylosing spondylitis. Their antigens remain unidentified. The study's findings and limits: One TCR beta motif, made up of under ten highly homologous variants, appeared characteristic of ankylosing spondylitis blood.

TCRdb ran MiXCR on the 5' RACE reads and lists one entry per CDR3 protein. The table lists some 840,000 distinct CDR3 sequences, 10% to 15% of them singletons. The sequenced sample was blood, either unsorted or a sorted T cell fraction (not recorded which). Receptor source: a male donor with ankylosing spondylitis.

This chain links TRBV7-9 with TRBJ2-1; D is perhaps TRBD1 or TRBD2 (5 bases each). The CDR3 loop spans 15 amino acids. V shed 7 bases and J shed 1 base, with 14 bases lying between them. CDR1 and CDR2 from the germline V gene are SEHNR and FQNEAQ (reference sequence). The CDR3 sequence: CASTNRGASYNEQFF. The CDR3 DNA sequence: TGTGCCAGCACAAATAGAGGGGCGTCCTACAATGAGCAGTTCTTC. Looking up the rest from reference TRBV7-9 and TRBJ2-1 gives the full variable domain: DTGVSQNPRHKITKRGQNVTFRCDPISEHNRLYWYRQTLGQGPEFLTYFQNEAQLEKSRLLSDRFSAERPKGSFSTLEIQRTEQGDSAMYLCASTNRGASYNEQFFGPGTRLTVL.

This clonotype came up a few times. The gene calls are TRBV5-1 and TRBJ2-7; D perhaps matches TRBD2 (6 bases). Trimming shortened V by 4 bases and J by 0 bases, and 23 bases separated the two germline ends. The germline V gene has CDR1 SGHRS and CDR2 YFSETQ. This CDR3 has 18 amino acids. The CDR3 loop reads CASSLGVVADPSSYEQYF. CDR3 nucleotide sequence: TGCGCCAGCAGCCTGGGGGTAGTAGCGGACCCGAGCTCCTACGAGCAGTACTTC.

This clonotype showed up just a few times. The chain is built from TRBV20-1 and TRBJ2-4; 10 nucleotides match TRBD2. This CDR3 comprises 15 residues. Losses at the gene ends were 4 bases for V and 9 bases for J; bases not matched to a gene: 12. From germline, CDR1 is DFQATT and CDR2 SNEGSKA (reference sequence). The CDR3 sequence is CSAKVQGLATIIQYF. CDR3 nucleotide sequence: TGCAGTGCTAAAGTCCAGGGACTAGCGACTATCATTCAGTACTTC.

This clonotype was seen more than once but under ten times. The V gene is TRBV27, the J gene TRBJ2-3; 7 positions agree with TRBD2. V lost 7 bases to trimming and J lost 2 bases; unmatched junction nucleotides: 3. This CDR3 is built from 13 residues. Germline CDR1 reads MNHEY; CDR2 reads SMNVEV (reference sequence). The CDR3 here is CASKAGNTDTQYF. The CDR3 coding sequence is TGTGCCAGCAAAGCGGGGAACACAGATACGCAGTATTTT.

This clonotype showed up just a few times. CDR3 DNA: TGCAGTGCACCCCAAGGGGGGGGAGGACAGGAAAAACTGTTTTTT. It specifies CSAPQGGGGQEKLFF. The chain uses TRBV20-1 and TRBJ1-4, with a weak D call TRBD1 (6 bases). The CDR3 is 15 residues long. Per the germline V gene, CDR1 is DFQATT and CDR2 is SNEGSKA (reference sequence). The V and J ends lost 6 bases and 8 bases respectively, with 22 bases between them.

This clonotype was picked up a small number of times. V is TRBV12-5 and J is TRBJ2-5; 12 bases match TRBD2. After removal of 1 base from V and 5 bases from J, the junction contained 5 bases not matched to a gene. The germline V gene encodes CDR1 LGHNT and CDR2 FRNRAP. The CDR3 loop spans 16 amino acids. CDR3 DNA sequence: TGTGCTAGTGGTTTGGGACTAGCGGGAGACGGGGAGACCCAGTACTTC. It yields the protein CASGLGLAGDGETQYF.

The V call is TRBV6-2 or TRBV6-3, the J call TRBJ2-2; D possibly corresponds to TRBD2 (6 bases). V lost 10 bases and J lost 4, with 16 bases in between. This CDR3 is 14 amino acids long. The germline CDR1 and CDR2 sequences are MNHEY and SVGEGT. The CDR3 reads CAIGRGGGTGELFF. For the CDR3, the DNA is TGTGCCATCGGGCGGGGAGGAGGCACCGGGGAGCTGTTTTTT.

The table lists this clonotype with many counts. The chain carries TRBV5-1 and TRBJ2-3, with D unresolved. CDR1 SGHRS and CDR2 YFSETQ come from the germline V gene. The CDR3 covers 13 residues. Trimming shortened V by 0 bases and J by 9 bases, and 11 bases separated the two germline ends. The CDR3 loop reads CASSLGGSQTQYF. In DNA form, the CDR3 reads TGCGCCAGCAGCTTGGGTGGCTCCCAAACGCAGTATTTT.

In its sample, this clonotype was seen a few times. J is TRBJ2-3 and V is TRBV27, with D perhaps TRBD1 or TRBD2 (5 bases each). Trimming stripped 4 bases from V and 2 bases from J, with 16 bases between. The CDR3 has 16 residues. Germline assignment: CDR1 MNHEY and CDR2 SMNVEV (reference sequence). The CDR3 spells CASSSPRGDFTDTQYF. CDR3 coding DNA: TGTGCCAGCAGTTCCCCTCGAGGGGATTTCACAGATACGCAGTATTTT.

The sample holds a few counts of this clonotype. The chain recombines TRBV10-1 with TRBJ1-2; D not resolved. The CDR3 has 13 residues. CDR1 is WNHNN, CDR2 SYGVQD, per germline (reference sequence). V lost 3 bases and J 5 bases, leaving 10 bases between the germline ends. CDR3 in amino acids: CASSEDSGYGYTF. CDR3 bases: TGCGCCAGCAGTGAAGACTCAGGATATGGCTACACCTTC.

The V call is TRBV20-1, the J call TRBJ2-2, with D tentatively TRBD1 (6 bases). This CDR3 contains 13 residues. Looked up from germline, CDR1 is DFQATT and CDR2 is SNEGSKA (reference sequence). V was cut by 4 bases and J by 1 base, with 7 bases left in between. This chain's CDR3 is CSANRENTGELFF. CDR3 sequence (DNA): TGCAGTGCTAACAGGGAGAACACCGGGGAGCTGTTTTTT.

The rearrangement joins TRBV20-1 to TRBJ2-1; D is uncertain. V was pared by 3 bases and J by 9 bases, with 9 bases between. This CDR3 comprises 11 residues. Germline V gives CDR1 DFQATT, CDR2 SNEGSKA (reference sequence). The CDR3 region is CSASSDGEQFF. The CDR3 nucleotides read TGCAGTGCTAGTTCTGATGGTGAGCAGTTCTTC.

This clonotype was found many times. The V gene is TRBV29-1, the J gene TRBJ2-5; TRBD2 aligns across 11 bases. With V trimmed by 8 bases and J by 4 bases, 3 bases remained unmatched. CDR1 is SQVTM, CDR2 ANQGSEA, per germline. The CDR3 runs to 12 residues. The CDR3 reads CSFGLAGETQYF. CDR3 DNA: TGCAGCTTCGGACTAGCGGGAGAGACCCAGTACTTC.

This rearrangement joins TRBV6-5 to TRBJ1-4; the D is unclear. The CDR3 sequence is 11 residues long. Trimming shortened V by 10 bases and J by 6 bases, and 9 bases separated the two germline ends. Germline assignment: CDR1 MNHEY and CDR2 SVGAGI. The CDR3 here is CATGEDEKLFF. The CDR3, as DNA: TGTGCCACCGGTGAAGATGAAAAACTGTTTTTT.

This clonotype has at least ten counts. This chain uses TRBV5-1 with TRBJ2-7; TRBD1 is a possible D gene (6 bases). This CDR3 comprises 13 residues. V shed 5 bases and J shed 0 bases, with 9 bases lying between them. CDR1 SGHRS and CDR2 YFSETQ come from the germline V gene. CDR3 residues: CASSTGSSYEQYF. CDR3 DNA sequence: TGCGCCAGCAGTACAGGGAGCTCCTACGAGCAGTACTTC.

This clonotype occurred a few times. V and J are TRBV7-9 and TRBJ2-3; either TRBD1 or TRBD2 may fit D (6 bases each). The CDR3 is 14 residues long. Germline V lookup: CDR1 SEHNR, CDR2 FQNEAQ (reference sequence). Between the trimmed V and J ends, which lost 6 bases and 2 bases, there was a span of 12 bases. CDR3 loop: CASSPGAHTDTQYF. The CDR3 DNA is TGTGCCAGCAGTCCGGGGGCCCACACAGATACGCAGTATTTT.

The rearrangement uses TRBV9 and TRBJ2-7, with a possible D match to TRBD2 (5 bases). The germline V gene has CDR1 SGDLS and CDR2 YYNGEE. With 0 bases removed from V and 0 bases from J, the gap between germline ends came to 7 bases. The CDR3 covers 14 residues. DNA for the CDR3: TGTGCCAGCAGCGTAGTCGGGAACTCCTACGAGCAGTACTTC. Protein sequence: CASSVVGNSYEQYF.

There are a few counts of this clonotype. The chain is built from TRBV20-1 and TRBJ1-2; D is possibly TRBD1 (6 bases). Germline V CDR1 and CDR2: DFQATT, SNEGSKA (reference sequence). V was pared by 5 bases and J by 4 bases, with 20 bases between. The CDR3 length is 15 residues. CDR3 amino acids: CSAYLTGSTLYGYTF. The CDR3 coding sequence is TGCAGTGCTTACTTAACAGGGAGCACCCTCTATGGCTACACCTTC.

The V and J genes are TRBV18 and TRBJ2-7; D is undetermined. Trimming shortened V by 8 bases and J by 6 bases, and 14 bases separated the two germline ends. In germline, CDR1 is KGHSH, CDR2 LQKENI. This CDR3 is 12 amino acids long. CDR3 DNA sequence: TGTGCCAGCGCCAGCCGGGTGAGCGAGCAGTACTTC. Translated: CASASRVSEQYF.

The chain combines TRBV5-1 with TRBJ1-6; D ambiguous. This CDR3 region has 13 residues. Germline V gene data show CDR1 as SGHRS and CDR2 as YFSETQ. V lost 0 bases to trimming and J lost 8 bases, with 6 bases between them. CDR3 residues: CASSLAEDSPLHF. CDR3 DNA: TGCGCCAGCAGCTTGGCTGAGGATTCACCCCTCCACTTT.